This TCR beta chain came from a study of Ad26.COV2.S vaccination and SARS-CoV-2 variants. Looking at the study overall: It was the COV1001 Ad26.COV2.S trial arm that included the donor. Intramuscularly, Ad26.COV2.S was given either once or twice, 56 days apart.

Findings and caveats of the study: Those who received vaccine or placebo ended up with similar non-spike TCR breadth. TCR breadth and depth estimates may have understated total T cell responses.

This table comes from immunoSEQ multiplex PCR, and its TCRdb copy is limited to in-frame clones, with some not included. The table records under 400,000 clones, more than 75% of them present only once. The CDR3 consists of 12 residues. V was pared by 6 bases and J by 6 bases, with 11 bases between. In germline, CDR1 is MNHEY, CDR2 SVGAGI. Comments on this clone: Antigen specificity is unknown.

Specified treatment: about 20 received Ad26.COV2.S at low or high dose, single or two shots; about 5 received placebo; per-sample allocation not given. Day 63 after the first injection of vaccine or placebo was the sampling time. The chain uses TRBV6-5 and TRBJ1-2; D perhaps matches TRBD1 (6 bases). The source is a person aged 18-60 years who received the Ad26.COV2.S COVID-19 vaccine or a placebo. The sample in question was peripheral blood, obtained in a trial of Ad26.COV2.S vaccine versus placebo. The CDR3 region is CASRQGFNGYTF. The CDR3 nucleotides read TGTGCCAGCAGACAGGGTTTCAATGGCTACACCTTC.